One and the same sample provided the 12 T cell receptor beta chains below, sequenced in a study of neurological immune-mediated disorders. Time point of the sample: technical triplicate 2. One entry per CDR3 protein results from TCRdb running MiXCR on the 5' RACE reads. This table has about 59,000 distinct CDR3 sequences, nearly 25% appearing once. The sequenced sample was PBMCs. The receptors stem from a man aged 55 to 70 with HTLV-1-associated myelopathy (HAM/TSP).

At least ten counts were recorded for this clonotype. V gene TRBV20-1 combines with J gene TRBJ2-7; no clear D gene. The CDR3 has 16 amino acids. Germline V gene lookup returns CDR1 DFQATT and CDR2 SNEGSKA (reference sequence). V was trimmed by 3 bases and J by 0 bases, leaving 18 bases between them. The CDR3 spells CSASLTLRPSSYEQYF. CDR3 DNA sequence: TGCAGTGCTAGCCTAACCTTGCGGCCGAGCTCCTACGAGCAGTACTTC.

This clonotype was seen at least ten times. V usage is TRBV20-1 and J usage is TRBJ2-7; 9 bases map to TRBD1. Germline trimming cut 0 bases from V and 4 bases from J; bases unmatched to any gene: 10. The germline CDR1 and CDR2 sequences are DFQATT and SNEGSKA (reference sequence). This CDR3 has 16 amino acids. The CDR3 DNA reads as TGCAGTGCTAGAGATCAGGTCGGACAGGGGTATTACGAGCAGTACTTC. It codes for CSARDQVGQGYYEQYF.

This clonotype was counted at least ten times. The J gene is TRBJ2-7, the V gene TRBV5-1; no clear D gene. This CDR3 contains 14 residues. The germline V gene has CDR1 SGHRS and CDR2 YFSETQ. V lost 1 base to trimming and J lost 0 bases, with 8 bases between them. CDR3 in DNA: TGCGCCAGCAGCTTGCCGGGCGTCTCCTACGAGCAGTACTTC. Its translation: CASSLPGVSYEQYF.

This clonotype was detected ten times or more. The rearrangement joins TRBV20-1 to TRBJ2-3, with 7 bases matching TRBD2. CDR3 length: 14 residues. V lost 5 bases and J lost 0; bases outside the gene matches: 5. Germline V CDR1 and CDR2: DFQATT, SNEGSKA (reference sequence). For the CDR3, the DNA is TGCAGTGCTGAATCTAGCGGAAGCACAGATACGCAGTATTTT. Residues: CSAESSGSTDTQYF.

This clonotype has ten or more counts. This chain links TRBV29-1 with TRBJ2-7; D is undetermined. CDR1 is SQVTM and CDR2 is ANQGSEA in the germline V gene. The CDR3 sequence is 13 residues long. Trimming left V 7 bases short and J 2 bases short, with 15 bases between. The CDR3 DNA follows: TGCAGCGCAGGTGCTAGGGATCCCTACGAGCAGTACTTC. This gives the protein CSAGARDPYEQYF.

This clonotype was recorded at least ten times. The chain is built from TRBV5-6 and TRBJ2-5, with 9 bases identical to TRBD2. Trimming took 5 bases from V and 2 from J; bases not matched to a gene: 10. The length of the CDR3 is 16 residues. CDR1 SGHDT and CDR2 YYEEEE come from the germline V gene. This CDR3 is CASRRLAVGGQETQYF. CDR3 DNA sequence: TGTGCCAGCAGACGACTAGCGGTCGGGGGGCAAGAGACCCAGTACTTC.

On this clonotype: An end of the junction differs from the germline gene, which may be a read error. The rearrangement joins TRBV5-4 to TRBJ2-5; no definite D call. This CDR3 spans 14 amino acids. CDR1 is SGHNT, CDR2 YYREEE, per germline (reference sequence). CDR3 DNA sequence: TGTGCCACCAGCGCTGGACGGACCCAAGAGAACCAGTACTTC. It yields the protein CATSAGRTQENQYF.

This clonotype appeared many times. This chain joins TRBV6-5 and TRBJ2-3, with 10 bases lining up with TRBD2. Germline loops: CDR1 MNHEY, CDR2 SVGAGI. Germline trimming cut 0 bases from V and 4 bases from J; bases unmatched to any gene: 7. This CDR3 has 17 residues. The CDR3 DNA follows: TGTGCCAGCAGTTACTCGTCTAGCGGGAGTCTGGCAGATACGCAGTATTTT. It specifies CASSYSSSGSLADTQYF.

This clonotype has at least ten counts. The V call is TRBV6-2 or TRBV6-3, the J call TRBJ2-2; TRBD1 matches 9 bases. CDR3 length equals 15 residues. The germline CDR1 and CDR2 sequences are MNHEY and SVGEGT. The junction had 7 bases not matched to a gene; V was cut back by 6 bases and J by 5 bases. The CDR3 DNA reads TGTGCCAGCAGCCAACAGGGGGCTGGAACCGGGGAGCTGTTTTTT. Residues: CASSQQGAGTGELFF.

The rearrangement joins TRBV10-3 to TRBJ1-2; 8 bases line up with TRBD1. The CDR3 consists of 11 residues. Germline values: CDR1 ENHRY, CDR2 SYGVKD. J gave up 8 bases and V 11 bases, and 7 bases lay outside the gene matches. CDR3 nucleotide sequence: TGTGCCGTCGGACAGGGAAGCGGCTACACCTTC. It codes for CAVGQGSGYTF.

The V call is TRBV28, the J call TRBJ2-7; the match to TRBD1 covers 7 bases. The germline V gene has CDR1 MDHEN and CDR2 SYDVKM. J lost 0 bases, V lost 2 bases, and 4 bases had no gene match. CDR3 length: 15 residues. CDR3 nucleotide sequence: TGTGCCAGCAGTTTAACCGGGACAGCCTCCTACGAGCAGTACTTC. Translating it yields CASSLTGTASYEQYF.

The CDR3 DNA is TGTGCCAGCAGCTGGGCCCTCCCGGCTAGCGGGAGAACAGATACGCAGTATTTT. Its translation: CASSWALPASGRTDTQYF. This chain uses TRBV11-2 with TRBJ2-3, with TRBD2 matching over 10 bases. Germline V gives CDR1 SGHAT, CDR2 FQNNGV. The CDR3 extends over 18 amino acids. J was trimmed by 3 bases and V by 4 bases; bases with no gene match: 13.